The 30 T cell receptor beta chains below all came from one sample that was sequenced in a study of OX40 agonist ivuxolimab in advanced cancers. Assay used: immunoSEQ multiplex PCR; TCRdb lists only in-frame clones, some missing. The sample yields about 32,000 clones, approximately 90% seen once. The sample consisted of CD4+ or CD8+ T cells sorted from blood, taken in a trial of the OX40 agonist ivuxolimab. The source of these receptors is an adult with an advanced solid tumor such as melanoma, head and neck, liver or kidney cancer.

The V call is TRBV13, the J call TRBJ2-1; 12 bases are a match to TRBD2. Germline trimming cut 5 bases from V and 4 bases from J; bases unmatched to any gene: 6. Germline V lookup: CDR1 PRHDT, CDR2 FYEKMQ (reference sequence). There are 16 residues in the CDR3. CDR3 sequence reads: CASSLLAGGLYNEQFF. The CDR3 nucleotides read TGTGCCAGCAGCCTACTAGCGGGGGGCCTGTACAATGAGCAGTTCTTC.

The chain employs TRBV21-1 and TRBJ2-3. TRBV21-1 is a pseudogene. The CDR3 loop spans 13 amino acids. DNA for the CDR3: TGTGCCAGCAGCAGGGAAAGCACAGATACGCAGTATTTT. Residues: CASSRESTDTQYF.

Here the CDR3 reads CASSQELPNTGELFF. In DNA, the CDR3 is TGTGCCAGCAGCCAAGAGCTTCCGAACACCGGGGAGCTGTTTTTT. The chain couples TRBV4-2 to TRBJ2-2; D uncertain. The V gene lost 0 bases and the J gene lost 0 bases, with 5 bases spanning the gap. Germline assignment: CDR1 LGHNA and CDR2 YNFKEQ. This CDR3 comprises 15 residues.

This chain uses TRBV29-1 with TRBJ1-2; the D gene is possibly TRBD1 (5 bases). The V gene's germline CDR1 is SQVTM and CDR2 ANQGSEA. V gave up 7 bases and J gave up 4 bases, with 16 bases separating them. This CDR3 spans 13 amino acids. The CDR3 DNA sequence: TGCAGCGCCAACAGTGCTGGGGGCTATGGCTACACCTTC. Amino acid sequence: CSANSAGGYGYTF.

The rearrangement links TRBV14 to TRBJ2-3, with 12 bases identical to TRBD2. CDR1 SGHDN and CDR2 FVKESK come from the germline V gene. This CDR3 contains 15 residues. Trimming took 4 bases from V and 2 from J; bases not matched to a gene: 1. The CDR3 DNA is TGTGCCAGCAGCCCTAGCGGGAGGGACACAGATACGCAGTATTTT. It encodes CASSPSGRDTDTQYF.

This rearrangement joins TRBV19 to TRBJ1-1; D is possibly TRBD1 (6 bases). The CDR3 has 13 amino acids. In germline, CDR1 is LNHDA, CDR2 SQIVND (reference sequence). The germline V and J ends were trimmed by 8 bases and 7 bases, with 17 bases remaining between them. CDR3 region: CASEARGGFEAFF. Here the CDR3 DNA reads TGTGCCAGTGAGGCCAGGGGTGGGTTTGAAGCTTTCTTT.

The CDR3 here is CASSVGRLTYEQYF. In nucleotides, the CDR3 is TGTGCCAGCAGCGTAGGACGGCTAACCTACGAGCAGTACTTC. The chain employs TRBV11-2 and TRBJ2-7; unclear D gene. This CDR3 is 14 amino acids long. Germline CDR1 is SGHAT and CDR2 is FQNNGV. V dropped 5 bases and J dropped 2 bases, with 13 bases sitting between them.

The J gene is TRBJ2-3, the V gene TRBV5-1, with 7 bases lining up with TRBD1. The CDR3 extends over 15 amino acids. Germline CDR1 reads SGHRS; CDR2 reads YFSETQ. With 8 bases clipped from V and 2 bases from J, the junction kept 11 bases outside the gene matches. The CDR3 DNA is TGCGCCAGTTCTCACAGGGGCTCTTTCACAGATACGCAGTATTTT. Encoded protein: CASSHRGSFTDTQYF.

CDR3 protein: CASSDISVGEQYF. The CDR3 nucleotides are TGTGCCAGCAGTGACATAAGCGTCGGAGAGCAGTACTTC. The gene calls are TRBV6-1 and TRBJ2-7; D unclear. This CDR3 has 13 residues. V lost 3 bases and J 7 bases, leaving 13 bases between the germline ends. Germline V lookup: CDR1 MNHNS, CDR2 SASEGT.

The genes are TRBV9 and TRBJ1-5; 7 bases are shared with TRBD1. The trim removed 4 bases at V and 8 bases at J, leaving 3 bases unmatched. This CDR3 contains 12 residues. The germline V gene has CDR1 SGDLS and CDR2 YYNGEE. CDR3 in amino acids: CASSLGGEPQHF. CDR3 DNA: TGTGCCAGCAGCTTAGGGGGCGAGCCCCAGCATTTT.

This chain uses TRBV28 with TRBJ2-3, with 15 bases matching TRBD2. Trimming cost V 6 bases and J 7 bases; bases outside gene matches: 5. CDR3 length: 15 amino acids. Per germline, CDR1 MDHEN and CDR2 SYDVKM. The CDR3 loop reads CASRWTSGRENTQYF. The CDR3 DNA follows: TGTGCCAGCAGGTGGACTAGCGGGAGGGAAAATACGCAGTATTTT.

The chain recombines TRBV5-6 with TRBJ1-1; tentatively, D is TRBD1 (5 bases). The CDR3 consists of 13 residues. Trimming removed 0 bases at V and 7 bases at J, with 10 bases between. Per germline, CDR1 SGHDT and CDR2 YYEEEE. This CDR3 is CASSLGGPGEAFF. The CDR3, as DNA: TGTGCCAGCAGCTTGGGGGGACCCGGTGAAGCTTTCTTT.

This sequence joins TRBV19 and TRBJ2-5; D assignment may be TRBD1 or TRBD2 (5 bases each). Germline assignment: CDR1 LNHDA and CDR2 SQIVND (reference sequence). V dropped 5 bases and J dropped 2 bases, with 12 bases sitting between them. The CDR3 totals 14 residues. CDR3 protein: CASSLRGRQETQYF. DNA for the CDR3: TGTGCCAGTAGTCTGAGGGGAAGGCAAGAGACCCAGTACTTC.

The chain recombines TRBV19 with TRBJ2-5; 7 nucleotides align to TRBD1. The length of the CDR3 is 14 residues. Germline CDR1 LNHDA, CDR2 SQIVND (reference sequence). V lost 8 bases to trimming and J lost 1 base; unmatched junction nucleotides: 7. As DNA, the CDR3 is TGTGCCAGTCAAGAACGGGACAGCCAAGAGACCCAGTACTTC. Its protein is CASQERDSQETQYF.

The V and J genes are TRBV4-1 and TRBJ1-1; a possible D gene is TRBD1 (5 bases). The germline V gene encodes CDR1 MGHRA and CDR2 YSYEKL. The CDR3 extends over 19 amino acids. The germline V and J ends were trimmed by 0 bases and 6 bases, with 26 bases remaining between them. The CDR3 here is CASSQELLWTRGDWPEAFF. In nucleotides, the CDR3 is TGCGCCAGCAGCCAAGAATTATTGTGGACAAGGGGAGATTGGCCTGAAGCTTTCTTT.

This clone was found many times. CDR3 in DNA: TGTGCCAGCAGTTTATACGACTACCGAAGGAACACAGATACGCAGTATTTT. This gives the protein CASSLYDYRRNTDTQYF. This chain links TRBV28 with TRBJ2-3; tentatively, D is TRBD2 (5 bases). Trimming shortened V by 1 base and J by 2 bases, and 16 bases separated the two germline ends. CDR1 and CDR2 from the germline V gene are MDHEN and SYDVKM. CDR3 size: 17 residues. The variable domain in full, with the rest retrieved from reference TRBV28 and TRBJ2-3, is DVKVTQSSRYLVKRTGEKVFLECVQDMDHENMFWYRQDPGLGLRLIYFSYDVKMKEKGDIPEGYSVSREKKERFSLILESASTNQTSMYLCASSLYDYRRNTDTQYFGPGTRLTVL.

The chain links TRBV11-2 to TRBJ1-3, with TRBD1 matching over 7 bases. The germline gives CDR1 SGHAT, CDR2 FQNNGV. The J segment lost 2 bases and the V segment lost 1 base, leaving 8 bases of the junction unmatched. There are 17 residues in the CDR3. The CDR3 loop is CASSLVDDRVAGNTIYF. As DNA, the CDR3 is TGTGCCAGCAGCTTAGTGGACGACAGGGTCGCTGGAAACACCATATATTTT.

The chain combines TRBV7-2 with TRBJ1-5; D possibly corresponds to TRBD1 (5 bases). Germline V gives CDR1 SGHTA, CDR2 FQGNSA. This CDR3 contains 13 residues. V gave up 2 bases and J gave up 9 bases, with 11 bases separating them. The CDR3 here is CASSLHGGGPQHF. The DNA of the CDR3 is TGTGCCAGCAGCTTACACGGGGGGGGGCCCCAGCATTTT.

The CDR3 bases are TGTGCCAGCAGCTTAATACAGGGAGGTAATTCACCCCTCCACTTT. Its protein product is CASSLIQGGNSPLHF. This chain uses TRBV7-9 with TRBJ1-6; a possible D gene is TRBD1 (6 bases). From germline, CDR1 is SEHNR and CDR2 FQNEAQ (reference sequence). V was shortened by 2 bases and J by 6 bases, with 11 bases between the two germline ends. The CDR3 has 15 amino acids.

The rearrangement joins TRBV7-3 to TRBJ2-3, with a possible D match to TRBD1 (5 bases). Between the trimmed V and J ends, which lost 5 bases and 4 bases, there was a span of 7 bases. Germline V gene data show CDR1 as SGHTA and CDR2 as FQGTGA. This CDR3 comprises 12 residues. CDR3 in amino acids: CASSPTADTQYF. In DNA, the CDR3 is TGTGCCAGCAGCCCGACAGCAGATACGCAGTATTTT. The complete variable domain, with remaining parts taken from reference TRBV7-3 and TRBJ2-3, reads GAGVSQTPSNKVTEKGKYVELRCDPISGHTALYWYRQSLGQGPEFLIYFQGTGAADDSGLPNDRFFAVRPEGSVSTLKIQRTERGDSAVYLCASSPTADTQYFGPGTRLTVL.

J is TRBJ1-6 and V is TRBV10-3, with D hard to call. The CDR3 has 14 residues. CDR1 ENHRY and CDR2 SYGVKD come from the germline V gene. V was pared by 4 bases and J by 7 bases, with 11 bases between. The CDR3 DNA reads as TGTGCCATCAGTGTTGAGGAACCCAATTCACCCCTCCACTTT. It encodes CAISVEEPNSPLHF.

The sample holds a few counts of this clone. The chain links TRBV19 to TRBJ1-6; 10 bases fit TRBD1. Germline V gives CDR1 LNHDA, CDR2 SQIVND (reference sequence). After removal of 3 bases from V and 5 bases from J, the junction contained 4 bases not matched to a gene. This CDR3 region has 16 residues. The CDR3 DNA reads TGTGCCAGTAGTATTTTGGGACAGGGGAATAATTCACCCCTCCACTTT. It is translated as CASSILGQGNNSPLHF.

V gene TRBV28 combines with J gene TRBJ2-7; no clear D. Germline CDR1 is MDHEN and CDR2 is SYDVKM. There are 15 residues in the CDR3. Trimming pared 5 bases from V and 4 bases from J, leaving 18 bases between. CDR3 loop: CASSPLLSSPYEQYF. DNA of the CDR3: TGTGCCAGCAGTCCTCTTTTATCCTCCCCGTACGAGCAGTACTTC.

DNA for the CDR3: TGCGCCAGCAGCTTGGCTGGAAACACCATATATTTT. This sequence encodes CASSLAGNTIYF. The genes are TRBV5-1 and TRBJ1-3; D is unclear. V lost 0 bases to trimming and J lost 2 bases, with 0 bases between them. The length of the CDR3 is 12 residues. Germline V gene data show CDR1 as SGHRS and CDR2 as YFSETQ.

V usage is TRBV19 and J usage is TRBJ2-2; no clear D gene. The germline gives CDR1 LNHDA, CDR2 SQIVND (reference sequence). The length of the CDR3 is 12 residues. In nucleotides, the CDR3 is TGTGCAGTAGGCCCAAACACCGGGGAGCTGTTTTTT. Its translation: CAVGPNTGELFF.

V gene TRBV20-1 combines with J gene TRBJ1-3; D is unclear. The CDR3 contains 11 residues. Germline V gene lookup returns CDR1 DFQATT and CDR2 SNEGSKA (reference sequence). V gave up 1 base and J gave up 8 bases, with 6 bases separating them. As DNA, the CDR3 is TGCAGTGCTAGAGCATTCGACACCATATATTTT. Translating gives CSARAFDTIYF.

This chain connects TRBV7-8 to TRBJ1-5; 7 bases match TRBD1. Germline-derived CDR1 and CDR2 are SGHVS and FQNEAQ. This CDR3 comprises 14 residues. Unmatched junction bases numbered 7, after V lost 4 bases and J lost 7 bases. The CDR3 sequence: CASSSDRAEQPQHF. CDR3 in DNA: TGTGCCAGCAGCTCCGACAGGGCGGAACAGCCCCAGCATTTT.

V and J are TRBV28 and TRBJ2-3; D unresolved. The V and J ends lost 6 bases and 3 bases respectively, with 13 bases between them. Germline V CDR1 and CDR2: MDHEN, SYDVKM. The CDR3 totals 14 residues. CDR3 bases: TGTGCCAGCAGGTACTTCGGTGAAACAGATACGCAGTATTTT. It is translated as CASRYFGETDTQYF.

The chain carries TRBV7-3 and TRBJ2-2, with D possibly being TRBD2 (7 bases). V lost 5 bases, J lost 6 bases, and 10 bases lay in between. The germline CDR1 and CDR2 sequences are SGHTA and FQGTGA. The CDR3 is 13 residues long. CDR3 in amino acids: CASSPGGPGELFF. DNA for the CDR3: TGTGCCAGCAGCCCCGGGGGGCCCGGGGAGCTGTTTTTT.

The V call is TRBV4-1, the J call TRBJ1-3; D is uncertain. CDR3 length: 13 residues. With 3 bases removed from V and 8 bases from J, the gap between germline ends came to 11 bases. Germline V gene sequence: CDR1 MGHRA, CDR2 YSYEKL. The CDR3 spells CASSHVTVDTIYF. Here the CDR3 DNA reads TGCGCCAGCAGCCACGTCACAGTGGACACCATATATTTT.